The 30 T cell receptor beta chains below come from one sample, sequenced in a study of T cell responses to AZD1222 COVID-19 vaccine. TCRdb keeps only in-frame clones here, not all; method: immunoSEQ multiplex PCR. This table holds some 92,000 clones, approximately 91% found once. Specimen: peripheral blood, collected on day 0 of AZD1222 vaccination. All receptors derive from an adult in good health.

The chain combines TRBV20-1 with TRBJ2-7, with 9 positions matching TRBD2. V lost 3 bases, J lost 3 bases, and 9 bases stayed unmatched. This CDR3 spans 15 amino acids. Germline V CDR1 and CDR2: DFQATT, SNEGSKA (reference sequence). The CDR3 bases are TGCAGTGCTAGTCGAGCGGGGGGACCGATCTACGAGCAGTACTTC. Translated: CSASRAGGPIYEQYF.

V usage is TRBV28 and J usage is TRBJ1-2; D possibly corresponds to TRBD1 (6 bases). This CDR3 region has 15 residues. Per germline, CDR1 MDHEN and CDR2 SYDVKM. Trimming cost V 7 bases and J 1 base, with 16 bases left between them. The chain's CDR3 is CASIRTGQLNYGYTF. As DNA, the CDR3 is TGTGCCAGCATTCGGACCGGACAGCTTAACTATGGCTACACCTTC.

A word on this clone: The junction departs from the called germline gene at one end, perhaps through a read error. The rearrangement uses TRBV7-7 and TRBJ2-5; no clear D. CDR1 and CDR2 from the germline V gene are SSHAT and FNYEAQ (reference sequence). There are 13 residues in the CDR3. Here the CDR3 DNA reads TGTGCTAGCAGCTTAGTGGCTGAAGAGACCCAGTACTTC. Amino acids: CASSLVAEETQYF.

This clone was observed a handful of times. J is TRBJ2-7 and V is TRBV3-1 (or the pseudogene TRBV3-2); maybe TRBD1 (7 bases). Germline V gene lookup returns CDR1 LGHDT and CDR2 YNNKEL (reference sequence). Deletions cut 0 bases from V and 3 bases from J, with 15 bases between. This CDR3 is 16 amino acids long. CDR3 DNA: TGTGCCAGCAGCCAAGATCAGGGGGGATCCTACTACGAGCAGTACTTC. Its protein product is CASSQDQGGSYYEQYF.

The gene calls are TRBV21-1 and TRBJ1-4. TRBV21-1 constitutes a pseudogene. The CDR3 runs to 12 residues. The CDR3 spells CASSNLCEKLFF. In DNA, the CDR3 is TGTGCCAGCAGCAACCTCTGTGAAAAACTGTTTTTT.

This clone was counted a few times. V and J are TRBV3-1 (or the pseudogene TRBV3-2) and TRBJ1-2; D is uncertain. Trimming left V 4 bases short and J 8 bases short, with 11 bases between. CDR1 and CDR2 (germline): LGHDT, YNNKEL (reference sequence). The CDR3 covers 12 residues. The CDR3 loop is CASSPPLGGYTF. Written as DNA, the CDR3 is TGTGCCAGCAGCCCGCCTCTGGGGGGCTACACCTTC.

The genes are TRBV28 and TRBJ1-5, with a tentative D call TRBD1 (5 bases). The germline CDR1 and CDR2 sequences are MDHEN and SYDVKM. Trimming took 2 bases from V and 3 from J, leaving 8 bases between them. The CDR3 consists of 14 residues. CDR3 residues: CASSLGGNNQPQHF. The CDR3 DNA sequence: TGTGCCAGCAGTTTAGGGGGGAACAATCAGCCCCAGCATTTT.

The chain employs TRBV2 and TRBJ1-4, with TRBD1 as a possible D gene (6 bases). The CDR3 runs to 15 residues. The ends were cut back, 4 bases at V and 6 bases at J, with 15 bases in the middle. CDR1 is SNHLY, CDR2 FYNNEI, per germline. In DNA, the CDR3 is TGTGCCAGCAGTGGATGGGGGGCAGGAGATGAAAAACTGTTTTTT. Its translation: CASSGWGAGDEKLFF.

The CDR3 DNA sequence: TGTGCCAGCAGTTTACCCGATCTGTCTGAGCAGTTCTTC. Translating gives CASSLPDLSEQFF. V usage is TRBV27 and J usage is TRBJ2-1; no firm D call. The V and J ends lost 2 bases and 9 bases respectively, with 11 bases between them. The CDR3 loop spans 13 amino acids. Germline lookup yields CDR1 MNHEY and CDR2 SMNVEV (reference sequence).

This chain links TRBV24-1 with TRBJ2-1; D gene unclear. The germline gives CDR1 KGHDR, CDR2 SFDVKD. The CDR3 is 12 amino acids. Between the trimmed V and J ends, which lost 0 bases and 6 bases, there was a span of 2 bases. The CDR3 coding sequence is TGTGCCACCAGTGATTTGAGCAATGAGCAGTTCTTC. Its translation: CATSDLSNEQFF.

This sequence joins TRBV19 and TRBJ2-1; maybe TRBD2 (6 bases). V lost 8 bases and J 5 bases, leaving 19 bases between the germline ends. CDR1 LNHDA and CDR2 SQIVND come from the germline V gene (reference sequence). This CDR3 has 15 residues. The CDR3 sequence: CASFGTRTNHNEQFF. The CDR3 bases are TGTGCCAGTTTTGGGACTCGGACGAACCACAATGAGCAGTTCTTC.

The chain employs TRBV4-3 and TRBJ1-2, with a weak D call TRBD1 (5 bases). The germline V and J ends were trimmed by 0 bases and 6 bases, with 14 bases remaining between them. The CDR3 totals 15 residues. CDR1 and CDR2 from the germline V gene are LGHNA and YSLEER. The CDR3: CASSQDRGRAHGYTF. DNA of the CDR3: TGCGCCAGCAGCCAAGATCGCGGCAGGGCTCATGGCTACACCTTC.

The rearrangement uses TRBV4-3 and TRBJ2-2; 8 nucleotides line up with TRBD2. Germline V lookup: CDR1 LGHNA, CDR2 YSLEER. V gave up 4 bases and J gave up 1 base; unmatched junction bases: 8. This CDR3 is built from 17 residues. CDR3 nucleotides: TGCGCCAGCAGCCCGAGCGCGGGGGGTTTGAACACCGGGGAGCTGTTTTTT. This translates into CASSPSAGGLNTGELFF.

The chain carries TRBV9 and TRBJ2-2; 11 bases fit TRBD2. The germline V gene encodes CDR1 SGDLS and CDR2 YYNGEE. V dropped 3 bases and J dropped 7; count of bases not matched to a gene: 11. The CDR3 runs to 17 residues. CDR3 sequence: CASSAFTSGGLHGELFF. In nucleotides, the CDR3 is TGTGCCAGCAGCGCATTTACTAGCGGGGGCTTACACGGGGAGCTGTTTTTT.

The V gene is TRBV19, the J gene TRBJ2-3, with a weak D call TRBD2 (6 bases). The CDR3 is made up of 14 amino acids. Germline assignment: CDR1 LNHDA and CDR2 SQIVND (reference sequence). V was trimmed by 4 bases and J by 4 bases, leaving 12 bases between them. CDR3 sequence (DNA): TGTGCCAGTAGTACGGGAGAGGGCGCAGATACGCAGTATTTT. Its protein product is CASSTGEGADTQYF.

The rearrangement uses TRBV4-1 and TRBJ1-2; D unclear. This CDR3 has 14 amino acids. Germline lookup yields CDR1 MGHRA and CDR2 YSYEKL. V was pared by 4 bases and J by 5 bases, with 14 bases between. This chain's CDR3 is CASSLQSGSYGYTF. CDR3 coding DNA: TGCGCCAGCAGCCTACAATCAGGATCATATGGCTACACCTTC.

This clone was found a few times. J is TRBJ1-2 and V is TRBV28; TRBD1 aligns across 11 bases. V was pared by 5 bases and J by 5 bases, with 10 bases of the junction left unmatched. Germline assignment: CDR1 MDHEN and CDR2 SYDVKM. The CDR3 covers 16 residues. CDR3 DNA sequence: TGTGCCAGCAGTGCGTCGGACAGGGGGCTCGGGTATGGCTACACCTTC. Amino acids: CASSASDRGLGYGYTF.

The V call is TRBV4-1, the J call TRBJ2-7, with a tentative D call TRBD2 (5 bases). V was shortened by 4 bases and J by 3 bases, with 10 bases between the two germline ends. There are 13 residues in the CDR3. The V gene's germline CDR1 is MGHRA and CDR2 YSYEKL. CDR3 loop: CASSRSGNYEQYF. The CDR3 coding sequence is TGCGCCAGCAGCCGCTCGGGGAACTACGAGCAGTACTTC.

The chain carries TRBV7-2 and TRBJ2-7; either TRBD1 or TRBD2 may fit D (6 bases each). From germline, CDR1 is SGHTA and CDR2 FQGNSA. Trimming pared 4 bases from V and 4 bases from J, leaving 14 bases between. The CDR3 spans 14 residues. The CDR3 DNA sequence: TGTGCCAGCAGCTGGGGGGCAGGTCTGTACGAGCAGTACTTC. Translated: CASSWGAGLYEQYF.

The genes are TRBV7-2 and TRBJ1-1, with 11 bases matching TRBD1. The germline CDR1 and CDR2 sequences are SGHTA and FQGNSA. This CDR3 region has 15 residues. V was pared by 3 bases and J by 5 bases, with 5 bases of the junction left unmatched. CDR3 DNA sequence: TGTGCCAGCAGCTTCGGGACAGGGGGTAATACTGAAGCTTTCTTT. This codes for CASSFGTGGNTEAFF. Looking up the rest from reference TRBV7-2 and TRBJ1-1 gives the full variable domain: GAGVSQSPSNKVTEKGKDVELRCDPISGHTALYWYRQSLGQGLEFLIYFQGNSAPDKSGLPSDRFSAERTGGSVSTLTIQRTQQEDSAVYLCASSFGTGGNTEAFFGQGTRLTVV.

This clone was found once. The V call is TRBV25-1, the J call TRBJ1-3, with unresolved D. The ends were cut back, 3 bases at V and 0 bases at J, with 9 bases in the middle. From germline, CDR1 is MGHDK and CDR2 SYGVNS. This CDR3 spans 15 amino acids. CDR3 nucleotides: TGTGCCAGCAGTGAGTGGGCAGTCTCTGGAAACACCATATATTTT. Translated, it gives CASSEWAVSGNTIYF.

V is TRBV6-5 and J is TRBJ1-4; 7 bases match TRBD1. The CDR3 consists of 14 residues. V lost 5 bases to trimming and J lost 12 bases; unmatched junction nucleotides: 12. Germline-derived CDR1 and CDR2 are MNHEY and SVGAGI. This CDR3 reads CASSITLTGMELFF. As DNA, the CDR3 is TGTGCCAGCAGTATCACTCTGACAGGGATGGAACTGTTTTTT.

J is TRBJ2-5 and V is TRBV20-1; the D is unclear. CDR1 and CDR2 from the germline V gene are DFQATT and SNEGSKA (reference sequence). Between the trimmed V and J ends, which lost 3 bases and 7 bases, there was a span of 15 bases. This CDR3 has 13 residues. The CDR3 spells CSASRAGSRTQYF. The CDR3, as DNA: TGCAGTGCTAGTAGGGCAGGTTCAAGGACCCAGTACTTC.

The rearrangement joins TRBV4-2 to TRBJ1-1; TRBD1 might be the D (5 bases). CDR3 size: 14 residues. Trimming cost V 0 bases and J 4 bases, with 9 bases left between them. The germline CDR1 and CDR2 sequences are LGHNA and YNFKEQ. CDR3 DNA sequence: TGTGCCAGCAGCCAAGACCAGACAGCCACTGAAGCTTTCTTT. It is translated as CASSQDQTATEAFF.

The J gene is TRBJ2-7, the V gene TRBV19; 15 nucleotides line up with TRBD2. J gave up 4 bases and V 8 bases, and 18 bases lay outside the gene matches. The CDR3 is 19 residues long. The germline V gene encodes CDR1 LNHDA and CDR2 SQIVND (reference sequence). CDR3: CASPRRERTSGRAGYEQYF. The CDR3 coding sequence is TGTGCCAGTCCCCGTAGGGAAAGGACTAGCGGGAGGGCCGGGTACGAGCAGTACTTC.

The chain has TRBV19 and TRBJ1-1; D is possibly TRBD1 (6 bases). V was pared by 5 bases and J by 1 base, with 17 bases between. Per the germline V gene, CDR1 is LNHDA and CDR2 is SQIVND (reference sequence). CDR3 size: 16 residues. CDR3 residues: CASSLRGPGTNTEAFF. The CDR3, as DNA: TGTGCCAGTAGTCTCAGGGGCCCGGGGACGAACACTGAAGCTTTCTTT.

V is TRBV19 and J is TRBJ2-7; D call uncertain. Per germline, CDR1 LNHDA and CDR2 SQIVND (reference sequence). The length of the CDR3 is 14 residues. V lost 1 base to trimming and J lost 3 bases, with 10 bases between them. The chain's CDR3 is CASSIGGANYEQYF. Written as DNA, the CDR3 is TGTGCCAGTAGTATAGGTGGCGCCAACTACGAGCAGTACTTC.

The V gene is TRBV6-5, the J gene TRBJ1-5; TRBD1 matches 8 bases. This CDR3 contains 15 residues. V shed 5 bases, J shed 0 bases, and the junction held 3 bases outside the gene matches. Per the germline V gene, CDR1 is MNHEY and CDR2 is SVGAGI. CDR3 residues: CASSRDRYSNQPQHF. The CDR3, as DNA: TGTGCCAGCAGTCGGGACAGGTATAGCAATCAGCCCCAGCATTTT.

This chain joins TRBV7-6 and TRBJ1-5; 9 nucleotides line up with TRBD1. Germline assignment: CDR1 SGHVS and CDR2 FNYEAQ. Unmatched junction bases numbered 3, after V lost 3 bases and J lost 6 bases. The CDR3 has 14 residues. CDR3 in DNA: TGTGCCAGCAGCTTTAGGACAGGGGCTCAGCCCCAGCATTTT. Protein product: CASSFRTGAQPQHF. The whole variable domain, remainder taken from reference TRBV7-6 and TRBJ1-5, is GAGVSQSPRYKVTKRGQDVALRCDPISGHVSLYWYRQALGQGPEFLTYFNYEAQQDKSGLPNDRFSAERPEGSISTLTIQRTEQRDSAMYRCASSFRTGAQPQHFGDGTRLSIL.

This clone was detected once. The chain joins TRBV5-1 to TRBJ1-4; D is unclear. Trimming pared 2 bases from V and 5 bases from J, leaving 7 bases between. Looked up from germline, CDR1 is SGHRS and CDR2 is YFSETQ. The CDR3 totals 13 residues. CDR3 DNA sequence: TGCGCCAGCAGCTTAGGGCGCAATGAAAAACTGTTTTTT. Translated: CASSLGRNEKLFF.